A single sample is the source of the 27 T cell receptor beta chains below, sequenced in a study of neurological immune-mediated disorders. TCRdb recomputed calls from the 5' RACE reads with MiXCR, one row per CDR3 protein. Here the sample spans roughly 48,000 distinct CDR3 sequences, 4.5% to 7% being singletons. Input material: CD4+ T cells from blood. The receptors were gathered from a woman aged 18-30 years with multiple sclerosis.

This clonotype was observed many times. The chain joins TRBV9 to TRBJ2-2; 8 nucleotides agree with TRBD2. The CDR3 runs to 17 residues. CDR1 and CDR2 from the germline V gene are SGDLS and YYNGEE. V gave up 0 bases and J gave up 1 base; unmatched junction bases: 5. The DNA for the CDR3 is TGTGCCAGCAGCGTAGTCCCGAGCGGGGGGAACACCGGGGAGCTGTTTTTT. This gives the protein CASSVVPSGGNTGELFF.

This clonotype was recorded many times. The rearrangement joins TRBV5-1 to TRBJ2-5, with TRBD2 as a possible D gene (7 bases). V gave up 5 bases and J gave up 4 bases, with 15 bases separating them. Germline V gene lookup returns CDR1 SGHRS and CDR2 YFSETQ. The CDR3 is 14 amino acids. CDR3 residues: CASRNVGGLETQYF. The CDR3 nucleotides read TGCGCCAGCAGGAACGTGGGGGGGCTAGAGACCCAGTACTTC.

This clonotype was observed many times. V and J are TRBV12-3 or TRBV12-4 and TRBJ1-1; 7 nucleotides match TRBD1. The CDR3 is 15 residues long. V shed 5 bases and J 4 bases; nucleotides not matched to a gene: 10. The CDR3 DNA is TGTGCCAGCAGTGCCCGACAGGGACGCGGCACTGAAGCTTTCTTT. Its translation is CASSARQGRGTEAFF.

This clonotype was seen ten or more times. The rearrangement links TRBV6-6 to TRBJ1-6; 7 bases map to TRBD1. V lost 0 bases and J lost 9; bases outside the gene matches: 2. CDR1 is MNHNY, CDR2 SVGAGI, per germline (reference sequence). The CDR3 runs 14 residues. Here the CDR3 DNA reads TGTGCCAGCAGTTACTCGGACAGGTCTTCACCCCTCCACTTT. This encodes CASSYSDRSSPLHF.

The rearrangement uses TRBV6-5 and TRBJ1-5; D is ambiguous. Trimming removed 5 bases at V and 6 bases at J, with 14 bases between. CDR1 and CDR2 (germline): MNHEY, SVGAGI. The CDR3 contains 14 residues. Here the CDR3 reads CASSPNTVGQPQHF. The CDR3 nucleotides read TGTGCCAGCAGTCCGAACACGGTCGGTCAGCCCCAGCATTTT.

V gene TRBV4-1 combines with J gene TRBJ2-1; weak D call: TRBD1 (5 bases). The germline V gene has CDR1 MGHRA and CDR2 YSYEKL. The germline V and J ends were trimmed by 5 bases and 4 bases, with 18 bases remaining between them. The CDR3 is 16 residues long. CDR3: CASSSSWAGLYNEQFF. CDR3 bases: TGCGCCAGCAGCTCCTCCTGGGCAGGGTTGTACAATGAGCAGTTCTTC.

The chain combines TRBV28 with TRBJ2-7; D not certain. Germline loops: CDR1 MDHEN, CDR2 SYDVKM. The CDR3 has 16 residues. Trimming pared 4 bases from V and 7 bases from J, leaving 23 bases between. For the CDR3, the DNA is TGTGCCAGCAGTTCACTACCCGCCGTCTCCTACAATGAGCAGTACGTC. This codes for CASSSLPAVSYNEQYV.

This clonotype was seen many times. V gene TRBV20-1 combines with J gene TRBJ2-4; perhaps TRBD2 as D (6 bases). Germline loops: CDR1 DFQATT, CDR2 SNEGSKA (reference sequence). This CDR3 is built from 14 residues. Trimming pared 3 bases from V and 8 bases from J, leaving 17 bases between. This CDR3 reads CSASSRGGGDIQYF. Here the CDR3 DNA reads TGCAGTGCTAGTTCGAGGGGAGGAGGGGACATTCAGTACTTC.

The sample holds many counts of this clonotype. The rearrangement joins TRBV20-1 to TRBJ2-3; no clear D. The V and J ends lost 0 bases and 0 bases respectively, with 4 bases between them. CDR1 and CDR2 from the germline V gene are DFQATT and SNEGSKA (reference sequence). CDR3 length equals 13 residues. The CDR3 loop reads CSARETSTDTQYF. In DNA form, the CDR3 reads TGCAGTGCTAGAGAAACCAGCACAGATACGCAGTATTTT.

There are many counts of this clonotype. V gene TRBV11-3 combines with J gene TRBJ2-5, with 8 bases that match TRBD2. CDR3 length equals 15 residues. CDR1 is SGHNT and CDR2 is YENEEA in the germline V gene. The trim removed 3 bases at V and 0 bases at J, leaving 3 bases unmatched. CDR3 residues: CASSFSGNDQETQYF. DNA for the CDR3: TGTGCCAGCAGCTTTAGCGGGAACGACCAAGAGACCCAGTACTTC.

This clonotype was recorded many times. The V gene is TRBV5-8, the J gene TRBJ2-1, with 7 bases lining up with TRBD1. The CDR3 contains 16 residues. The junction had 6 bases not matched to a gene; V was cut back by 3 bases and J by 0 bases. The germline CDR1 and CDR2 sequences are SGHTS and YDEGEE. CDR3 in DNA: TGTGCCAGCAGCTATCACAGGGGTAGCTCCTACAATGAGCAGTTCTTC. Its protein product is CASSYHRGSSYNEQFF.

This clonotype was detected ten times or more. V is TRBV6-6 and J is TRBJ2-1; 9 positions agree with TRBD2. The CDR3 is 16 amino acids. Germline V gives CDR1 MNHNY, CDR2 SVGAGI (reference sequence). The V and J ends lost 5 bases and 7 bases, in that order; junction bases with no gene match: 12. The CDR3 DNA reads TGTGCCAGCAGTGGCCAACTTCAGCGGGGGGCTAATGAGCAGTTCTTC. Its translation: CASSGQLQRGANEQFF.

This clonotype has more than one count but fewer than ten. The chain couples TRBV5-3 to TRBJ2-6; D remains unclear. TRBV5-3 is recorded as an ORF, its role being uncertain. The V gene lost 2 bases and the J gene lost 0 bases, with 15 bases spanning the gap. This CDR3 region has 18 residues. CDR3 in DNA: TGTGCCAGAAGCTTACCAAGGCTCATCGGCTCTGGGGCCAACGTCCTGACTTTC. This encodes CARSLPRLIGSGANVLTF.

This clonotype has at least ten counts. This chain uses TRBV21-1 with TRBJ2-1; the D segment call TRBD2 is taken from the table without a DNA check. TRBV21-1 is reported as a pseudogene. This CDR3 region has 19 residues. The CDR3 loop reads CASSKRGLAGARPPNEQFF. The CDR3 bases are TGTGCCAGCAGCAAGCGGGGACTAGCGGGAGCCAGACCCCCCAATGAGCAGTTCTTC.

This clonotype was seen ten or more times. This chain joins TRBV6-5 and TRBJ2-7, with 8 positions matching TRBD2. V lost 5 bases and J lost 5; bases outside the gene matches: 5. CDR3 size: 13 residues. In germline, CDR1 is MNHEY, CDR2 SVGAGI. CDR3 in amino acids: CASSSGSTHEQYV. In DNA, the CDR3 is TGTGCCAGCAGTAGCGGGAGTACCCACGAGCAGTACGTC.

This clonotype was counted at least ten times. The chain links TRBV5-1 to TRBJ1-6; TRBD1 matches 10 bases. J gave up 10 bases and V 4 bases, and 8 bases lay outside the gene matches. The CDR3 totals 15 residues. The germline V gene encodes CDR1 SGHRS and CDR2 YFSETQ. The CDR3 DNA sequence: TGCGCCAGCAGCCCCGGGACAGGGGTTCACTCACCCCTCCACTTT. Its translation is CASSPGTGVHSPLHF.

This clonotype was counted many times. The rearrangement uses TRBV20-1 and TRBJ1-1, with TRBD1 as a possible D gene (5 bases). V was trimmed by 3 bases and J by 6 bases, leaving 20 bases between them. Germline CDR1 reads DFQATT; CDR2 reads SNEGSKA (reference sequence). The CDR3 covers 15 residues. The CDR3 sequence is CSARGTDRILAEAFF. CDR3 nucleotide sequence: TGCAGTGCTAGGGGGACTGACAGAATTCTGGCTGAAGCTTTCTTT.

This clonotype has only a few counts. The V and J genes are TRBV6-6 and TRBJ1-4, with a weak D call TRBD1 (6 bases). V shed 7 bases and J shed 8 bases, with 17 bases lying between them. The CDR3 sequence is 14 residues long. The germline V gene has CDR1 MNHNY and CDR2 SVGAGI (reference sequence). CDR3 protein: CASTQQGLPEKLFF. DNA of the CDR3: TGTGCCAGCACCCAACAGGGACTACCGGAAAAACTGTTTTTT.

This clonotype was detected ten times or more. V gene TRBV27 combines with J gene TRBJ2-5; D possibly uses TRBD1 or TRBD2 (5 bases each). This CDR3 region has 19 residues. Germline CDR1 MNHEY, CDR2 SMNVEV (reference sequence). Deletions cut 5 bases from V and 2 bases from J, with 27 bases between. Here the CDR3 reads CASSLRRSGLYVTQETQYF. The CDR3 DNA reads TGTGCCAGCAGTCTAAGGCGGTCGGGGCTCTACGTGACGCAAGAGACCCAGTACTTC.

This clonotype came up many times. The rearrangement links TRBV10-3 to TRBJ2-7, with D possibly matching TRBD1 (6 bases). The CDR3 length is 12 residues. Germline CDR1 reads ENHRY; CDR2 reads SYGVKD. Trimming stripped 3 bases from V and 4 bases from J, with 7 bases between. CDR3 nucleotides: TGTGCCATCAGTGAACAGGGTTACGAGCAGTACGTC. It translates to CAISEQGYEQYV.

This clonotype was detected many times. The rearrangement uses TRBV5-5 and TRBJ1-4; no clear D. Germline V gene lookup returns CDR1 SGHKS and CDR2 YYEKEE (reference sequence). Trimming removed 0 bases from V and 5 bases from J, with 14 bases in between. The CDR3 covers 16 residues. In nucleotides, the CDR3 is TGTGCCAGCAGCTTGGCCTGGGTGGCAGAAAATGAAAAACTGTTTTTT. It is translated as CASSLAWVAENEKLFF.

Only a few counts were recorded for this clonotype. The J gene is TRBJ2-5, the V gene TRBV6-5; 8 nucleotides agree with TRBD1. CDR3 size: 15 residues. Germline values: CDR1 MNHEY, CDR2 SVGAGI. Unmatched junction bases numbered 8, after V lost 3 bases and J lost 5 bases. The CDR3 bases are TGTGCCAGCAGTTATTCCGCAGGGGGCGCCGAGACCCAGTACTTC. Translating it yields CASSYSAGGAETQYF.

This clonotype was recorded many times. This sequence joins TRBV20-1 and TRBJ2-3; 7 positions agree with TRBD2. This CDR3 region has 11 residues. Germline CDR1 and CDR2: DFQATT and SNEGSKA (reference sequence). CDR3 nucleotide sequence: TGCAGGGGATCTAGCGGAGATACGCAGTATTTT. It is translated as CRGSSGDTQYF.

This clonotype was detected ten times or more. The gene calls are TRBV12-3 or TRBV12-4 and TRBJ1-1; 7 bases match TRBD1. The CDR3 runs 15 residues. V lost 5 bases and J lost 0; bases outside the gene matches: 6. The CDR3 nucleotides are TGTGCCAGCAGTCCGAGACAGGGTGTGAACACTGAAGCTTTCTTT. This sequence encodes CASSPRQGVNTEAFF.

This clonotype was detected ten times or more. The chain carries TRBV20-1 and TRBJ1-1, with TRBD1 matching over 7 bases. The CDR3 consists of 12 residues. The germline V gene has CDR1 DFQATT and CDR2 SNEGSKA (reference sequence). With 5 bases clipped from V and 4 bases from J, the junction kept 4 bases outside the gene matches. This chain's CDR3 is CSAHTGVTEAFF. CDR3 nucleotide sequence: TGCAGTGCTCATACAGGGGTCACTGAAGCTTTCTTT.

This clonotype has a count of ten or more. V usage is TRBV5-5 and J usage is TRBJ1-4; 10 bases align to TRBD1. The germline V gene has CDR1 SGHKS and CDR2 YYEKEE (reference sequence). The CDR3 sequence is 15 residues long. After removal of 4 bases from V and 7 bases from J, the junction contained 7 bases not matched to a gene. CDR3 sequence reads: CASSLWTGGSEKLFF. The CDR3 bases are TGTGCCAGCAGCCTATGGACAGGGGGAAGTGAAAAACTGTTTTTT.

This clonotype was detected ten times or more. The chain combines TRBV20-1 with TRBJ1-1; D is uncertain. The CDR3 runs 13 residues. V gave up 3 bases and J gave up 1 base, with 9 bases separating them. Germline V gives CDR1 DFQATT, CDR2 SNEGSKA (reference sequence). The CDR3 sequence is CSARISENTEAFF. DNA of the CDR3: TGCAGTGCTAGGATCTCGGAGAACACTGAAGCTTTCTTT.